Each of the 15 T cell receptor beta chains below was sequenced from the same sample in a study of cytotoxic CD8 clonotypes in ibrutinib-treated CLL. Assay: immunoSEQ multiplex PCR; the TCRdb copy retains only in-frame clones and omits some. There are 140,000 or so clones in the sample; about 79% occur only once, and 9.5% to 15% lies in the top ten. The specimen comprised PBMCs, sampled after 12 months of ibrutinib treatment. These TCRs come from a human donor with chronic lymphocytic leukemia.

The chain links TRBV19 to TRBJ1-5, with 8 positions matching TRBD1. Trimming removed 0 bases from V and 1 base from J; junction bases left unmatched: 17. Germline loops: CDR1 LNHDA, CDR2 SQIVND (reference sequence). The CDR3 is 21 amino acids. CDR3 coding DNA: TGTGCCAGTAGTATAGATCTTGGGTACGGCAGGGGGCTCGCGAGCAATCAGCCCCAGCATTTT. Protein: CASSIDLGYGRGLASNQPQHF.

This clone showed up just a few times. A junction boundary mismatches the germline segment, possibly from a read error. The chain couples TRBV15 to TRBJ1-4; D gene unclear. CDR3 length: 14 residues. In germline, CDR1 is LNHNV, CDR2 YYDKDF (reference sequence). As DNA, the CDR3 is TGTGCCACCAGCAGAGAACCGCCTAAGGAAAAACTGTTTTTT. Protein: CATSREPPKEKLFF.

The rearrangement joins TRBV4-3 to TRBJ1-4; TRBD1 matches at 9 bases. CDR3 length: 16 residues. Germline CDR1 LGHNA, CDR2 YSLEER. The trim removed 0 bases at V and 7 bases at J, leaving 6 bases unmatched. The CDR3 region has the DNA TGCGCCAGCAGCCAAGAGCAACAGGGGGCCGGTGAAAAACTGTTTTTT. Encoded protein: CASSQEQQGAGEKLFF.

The chain employs TRBV6-6 and TRBJ1-2; D unclear. Trimming left V 4 bases short and J 8 bases short, with 23 bases between. The CDR3 contains 16 residues. Germline CDR1 reads MNHNY; CDR2 reads SVGAGI (reference sequence). The CDR3 is CASSSESGFLIRGYTF. In DNA, the CDR3 is TGTGCCAGCAGTTCCGAATCCGGGTTCCTAATCAGAGGCTACACCTTC.

The V gene is TRBV2, the J gene TRBJ2-4; perhaps TRBD2 as D (5 bases). This CDR3 spans 16 amino acids. The V gene lost 5 bases and the J gene lost 0 bases, with 14 bases spanning the gap. Per germline, CDR1 SNHLY and CDR2 FYNNEI. This CDR3 reads CASSRSSRLAKNIQYF. The CDR3 DNA is TGTGCCAGCAGTAGGTCTAGCCGCCTAGCCAAAAACATTCAGTACTTC.

This clone occurred once. This chain links TRBV28 with TRBJ2-4; 9 bases fit TRBD1. Germline V gene data show CDR1 as MDHEN and CDR2 as SYDVKM. The ends lost 6 bases at V and 3 bases at J; junction bases unmatched: 15. This CDR3 spans 18 amino acids. CDR3 bases: TGTGCCAGCAGCTATGGGACAGGGACTTACGGGGTCAAAAACATTCAGTACTTC. Translation: CASSYGTGTYGVKNIQYF.

A few counts support this clone. The rearrangement joins TRBV19 to TRBJ2-1; TRBD2 aligns across 16 bases. V trimming: 6 bases; J trimming: 4 bases; junction bases outside the gene matches: 3. Germline lookup yields CDR1 LNHDA and CDR2 SQIVND (reference sequence). The CDR3 totals 16 residues. CDR3 in DNA: TGTGCCAGTAGGATGGGACTAGCGGGAGGGTACAATGAGCAGTTCTTC. Its translation: CASRMGLAGGYNEQFF.

The chain carries TRBV5-1 and TRBJ2-5; D call uncertain. The V end lost 0 bases, the J end lost 0 bases, and 9 bases lay between the germline ends. There are 15 residues in the CDR3. Germline CDR1 reads SGHRS; CDR2 reads YFSETQ. The CDR3 DNA is TGCGCCAGCAGCTTGGCCAGGCCAGACCAAGAGACCCAGTACTTC. Translation gives CASSLARPDQETQYF.

This clone was seen a few times. This rearrangement joins TRBV6-5 to TRBJ2-7, with 10 nucleotides matching TRBD1. V shed 8 bases, J shed 7 bases, and the junction held 5 bases outside the gene matches. Germline V gives CDR1 MNHEY, CDR2 SVGAGI. This CDR3 is 12 amino acids long. The CDR3 nucleotides are TGTGCCAGCCTAGGACAGGGGGGTGAGCAGTACTTC. The encoded protein is CASLGQGGEQYF.

As DNA, the CDR3 is TGTGCCAGCAGCTCAGAAATGGGACAGAGGCTCCATGAGCAGTTCTTC. Translation: CASSSEMGQRLHEQFF. The V call is TRBV7-9, the J call TRBJ2-1, with 7 bases aligning to TRBD1. The CDR3 consists of 16 residues. Unmatched junction bases numbered 14, after V lost 4 bases and J lost 8 bases. Germline V gene lookup returns CDR1 SEHNR and CDR2 FQNEAQ (reference sequence). The full variable domain, its missing parts supplied by reference TRBV7-9 and TRBJ2-1, is DTGVSQNPRHKITKRGQNVTFRCDPISEHNRLYWYRQTLGQGPEFLTYFQNEAQLEKSRLLSDRFSAERPKGSFSTLEIQRTEQGDSAMYLCASSSEMGQRLHEQFFGPGTRLTVL.

The sample holds one count of this clone. The gene calls are TRBV5-6 and TRBJ2-1; no definite D call. V was trimmed by 0 bases and J by 9 bases, leaving 7 bases between them. Germline V gives CDR1 SGHDT, CDR2 YYEEEE. The CDR3 covers 12 residues. The CDR3 DNA is TGTGCCAGCAGCTTGGGGCCGCTTGAGCAGTTCTTC. It yields the protein CASSLGPLEQFF.

The chain is built from TRBV7-9 and TRBJ1-1; 7 bases align to TRBD1. The CDR3 is 15 residues long. V lost 2 bases to trimming and J lost 4 bases; unmatched junction nucleotides: 7. Germline values: CDR1 SEHNR, CDR2 FQNEAQ (reference sequence). The CDR3 loop reads CASSLLDRAGTEAFF. In DNA, the CDR3 is TGTGCCAGCAGCTTATTAGACAGGGCGGGCACTGAAGCTTTCTTT.

A single count supports this clone. This rearrangement joins TRBV19 to TRBJ2-3; 8 nucleotides match TRBD2. Unmatched junction bases numbered 5, after V lost 9 bases and J lost 0 bases. The CDR3 extends over 14 amino acids. Germline V gene lookup returns CDR1 LNHDA and CDR2 SQIVND (reference sequence). Here the CDR3 reads CASVAGPSTDTQYF. The DNA for the CDR3 is TGTGCCAGCGTAGCGGGACCTAGCACAGATACGCAGTATTTT.

The chain recombines TRBV9 with TRBJ2-4, with 7 nucleotides matching TRBD1. The CDR3 runs to 16 residues. Germline V lookup: CDR1 SGDLS, CDR2 YYNGEE. The V and J ends lost 1 base and 3 bases, in that order; junction bases with no gene match: 7. DNA for the CDR3: TGTGCCAGCAGCGTAACACAGGGGATGGACAAAAACATTCAGTACTTC. Amino acid sequence: CASSVTQGMDKNIQYF.

This clone was counted once. The V and J genes are TRBV5-1 and TRBJ1-5; 9 bases map to TRBD1. CDR1 SGHRS and CDR2 YFSETQ come from the germline V gene. CDR3 size: 15 residues. The V gene end was trimmed by 0 bases and the J gene end by 2 bases; junction bases not matched to a gene: 0. This CDR3 is CASSLGTGGNQPQHF. Written as DNA, the CDR3 is TGCGCCAGCAGCTTGGGGACAGGGGGCAATCAGCCCCAGCATTTT.